This T cell receptor (beta chain) came from a study of radiation and T cells in renal cell carcinoma. Broader study findings: Without pretreatment biopsies, baseline tumor clonotype presence was undetermined.

This clone has a single count. Its specificity is not known. Profiling relied on immunoSEQ multiplex PCR, and the TCRdb table lists in-frame clones only, not all of them. The table lists 110,000 to 150,000 clones, nearly 90% of them singletons. With 0 bases removed from V and 1 base from J, the gap between germline ends came to 4 bases. CDR3 length: 13 amino acids. Germline CDR1 reads SGHDT; CDR2 reads YYEEEE. Time point of the sample: baseline pretreatment blood. Regarding treatment: 15 Gy SBRT to primary tumor, nephrectomy 4 weeks later. The chain joins TRBV5-6 to TRBJ2-5, with D unclear. The material sequenced was blood, taken from a patient whose treatment included radiotherapy and nephrectomy. The clonotype was recovered from a woman aged 45-65 years with renal cell carcinoma. The CDR3 nucleotides are TGTGCCAGCAGCTTGGGCGTCCAAGAGACCCAGTACTTC. This sequence encodes CASSLGVQETQYF. The full variable domain, in which reference TRBV5-6 and TRBJ2-5 provide the parts outside the CDR3, is DAGVTQSPTHLIKTRGQQVTLRCSPKSGHDTVSWYQQALGQGPQFIFQYYEEEERQRGNFPDRFSGHQFPNYSSELNVNALLLGDSALYLCASSLGVQETQYFGPGTRLLVL.